One and the same sample provided the 30 T cell receptor beta chains below, sequenced in a study of post-analysis software for immune sequencing data. What these receptors recognize is not known. Regarding the study as a whole: Included in a set of about 5 TRBV segments more frequent in patients than controls were TRBV5-6, TRBV5-1 and TRBV20-1.

TCR beta libraries were prepared from cDNA with unique molecular identifiers. TCRdb called the PCR reads again in MiXCR, with one record for every CDR3 protein. The data show around 400,000 distinct CDR3 sequences, with roughly 35% seen just once and around 15% held by the top ten. Sequencing input: blood. The source is a girl under 18 with multiple sclerosis.

This clonotype has only a few counts. The chain carries TRBV20-1 and TRBJ2-3, with 10 bases matching TRBD1. V shed 3 bases, J shed 6 bases, and the junction held 6 bases outside the gene matches. This CDR3 has 14 residues. Germline CDR1 is DFQATT and CDR2 is SNEGSKA (reference sequence). The CDR3 DNA reads TGCAGTGCTAGTGATGGACAGGGGGTGGATACGCAGTATTTT. Amino acid sequence: CSASDGQGVDTQYF.

This clonotype occurred a few times. This chain links TRBV7-3 with TRBJ2-1; 8 bases are shared with TRBD1. The germline V gene encodes CDR1 SGHTA and CDR2 FQGTGA. The CDR3 loop spans 14 amino acids. V trimming: 5 bases; J trimming: 8 bases; junction bases outside the gene matches: 8. This CDR3 is CASSPGTGSHEQFF. CDR3 DNA sequence: TGTGCCAGCAGCCCGGGGACAGGAAGTCATGAGCAGTTCTTC.

This clonotype was observed a few times. The rearrangement uses TRBV6-2 or TRBV6-3 and TRBJ1-5, with D unclear. V was cut by 0 bases and J by 6 bases, with 9 bases left in between. CDR1 and CDR2 (germline): MNHEY, SVGEGT. This CDR3 spans 14 amino acids. The CDR3, as DNA: TGTGCCAGCAGTTACTCGACCGAACGTCAGCCCCAGCATTTT. Its protein is CASSYSTERQPQHF.

The genes are TRBV5-1 and TRBJ2-7; D unresolved. Trimming took 6 bases from V and 4 from J, leaving 20 bases between them. The germline V gene has CDR1 SGHRS and CDR2 YFSETQ. The CDR3 contains 15 residues. The CDR3, as DNA: TGCGCCAGCAATCGACCAGAGACAACCGAATACGAGCAGTACTTC. Translation gives CASNRPETTEYEQYF.

This clonotype has more than one count but fewer than ten. The chain uses TRBV7-9 and TRBJ2-3; 11 positions agree with TRBD1. J lost 4 bases, V lost 6 bases, and 6 bases had no gene match. This CDR3 spans 15 amino acids. Germline V gives CDR1 SEHNR, CDR2 FQNEAQ (reference sequence). The CDR3 is CASSSGQGGADTQYF. The CDR3 coding sequence is TGTGCCAGCAGTTCGGGACAGGGGGGCGCAGATACGCAGTATTTT.

The CDR3: CASSRQNPYEQYF. The CDR3, as DNA: TGTGCCAGCAGTAGGCAGAACCCCTACGAGCAGTACTTC. The gene calls are TRBV12-3 or TRBV12-4 and TRBJ2-7; D is unresolved. Between the trimmed V and J ends, which lost 5 bases and 2 bases, there was a span of 10 bases. The CDR3 length is 13 residues.

The chain combines TRBV12-3 or TRBV12-4 with TRBJ2-7; D gene unclear. The end of the DNA fits TRBJ2-5 better, so the J call may be wrong. The CDR3 spans 11 residues. DNA for the CDR3: TGTGCCAGCGGTGTCTCGGTGACCCAGTACTTC. It is translated as CASGVSVTQYF.

This clonotype was detected ten times or more. This chain uses TRBV6-5 with TRBJ2-5, with D hard to call. The CDR3 is made up of 13 amino acids. Between the trimmed V and J ends, which lost 6 bases and 4 bases, there was a span of 12 bases. Germline V gene sequence: CDR1 MNHEY, CDR2 SVGAGI. The CDR3 nucleotides are TGTGCCAGCAGGCCCGGGCAGTTAGAGACCCAGTACTTC. This encodes CASRPGQLETQYF.

This chain connects TRBV6-1 to TRBJ2-5, with 9 bases identical to TRBD1. The CDR3 contains 16 residues. The V and J ends lost 6 bases and 0 bases, in that order; junction bases with no gene match: 8. CDR1 and CDR2 from the germline V gene are MNHNS and SASEGT. The CDR3 loop is CASRQGQGLNQETQYF. In DNA, the CDR3 is TGTGCCAGCAGACAAGGACAGGGGTTAAACCAAGAGACCCAGTACTTC.

This chain connects TRBV6-1 to TRBJ1-1; unclear D gene. CDR3 size: 13 residues. V was trimmed by 7 bases and J by 0 bases, leaving 9 bases between them. CDR1 is MNHNS, CDR2 SASEGT, per germline. CDR3 nucleotides: TGTGCCAGCACGGACCTCTTGAACACTGAAGCTTTCTTT. The encoded protein is CASTDLLNTEAFF.

This clonotype was seen only once. The J gene is TRBJ2-3, the V gene TRBV18; 7 bases are a match to TRBD2. Germline V gene lookup returns CDR1 KGHSH and CDR2 LQKENI. This CDR3 has 15 residues. V shed 0 bases and J 5 bases; nucleotides not matched to a gene: 5. The CDR3 here is CASSPPRTRRDTQYF. The DNA for the CDR3 is TGTGCCAGCTCACCACCGAGGACTAGAAGAGATACGCAGTATTTT.

The V gene is TRBV30, the J gene TRBJ2-3, with D uncertain. Germline CDR1 GTSNPN, CDR2 SVGIG (reference sequence). Trimming left V 0 bases short and J 10 bases short, with 8 bases between. There are 11 residues in the CDR3. The CDR3 spells CAWSVPYAQYF. The CDR3 region has the DNA TGTGCCTGGAGTGTACCCTATGCGCAGTATTTT.

With regard to this clonotype: A much larger clone lies a single base off, so this may be a read error. The rearrangement uses TRBV12-3 or TRBV12-4 and TRBJ2-7, with D perhaps assigned TRBD1 or TRBD2 (5 bases each). The length of the CDR3 is 12 residues. The CDR3 loop is CASSFVGDEHYF. As DNA, the CDR3 is TGTGCCAGCAGTTTTGTCGGGGACGAGCACTACTTC.

This clonotype was seen a few times. The rearrangement joins TRBV6-5 to TRBJ1-6; tentatively, D is TRBD1 (5 bases). V lost 0 bases, J lost 9 bases, and 12 bases lay in between. There are 15 residues in the CDR3. Germline-derived CDR1 and CDR2 are MNHEY and SVGAGI. The CDR3 nucleotides are TGTGCCAGCAGTTACTCGGCCCCAGGGACTTCACCCCTCCACTTT. Amino acids: CASSYSAPGTSPLHF.

This clonotype was seen a few times. The V call is TRBV12-3 or TRBV12-4, the J call TRBJ1-1; D is perhaps TRBD1 (6 bases). With 5 bases removed from V and 4 bases from J, the gap between germline ends came to 14 bases. This CDR3 spans 14 amino acids. CDR3 nucleotides: TGTGCCAGCAGTCAATCACAGGGCGGCACTGAAGCTTTCTTT. Translating gives CASSQSQGGTEAFF.

The chain couples TRBV10-3 to TRBJ1-5; unclear D gene. The germline V and J ends were trimmed by 3 bases and 0 bases, with 6 bases remaining between them. The CDR3 covers 14 residues. CDR1 and CDR2 (germline): ENHRY, SYGVKD. For the CDR3, the DNA is TGTGCCATCAGTGATGGTCATAGCAATCAGCCCCAGCATTTT. It yields the protein CAISDGHSNQPQHF.

This clonotype was counted only a few times. V usage is TRBV25-1 and J usage is TRBJ1-2; no firm D call. The CDR3 contains 14 residues. Per germline, CDR1 MGHDK and CDR2 SYGVNS. Trimming took off 2 bases at V and 2 bases at J, with 9 bases between the two ends. The CDR3: CASSEPGTNYGYTF. The CDR3 coding sequence is TGTGCCAGCAGTGAACCAGGTACCAACTATGGCTACACCTTC.

This clonotype has more than one count but fewer than ten. The chain joins TRBV11-2 to TRBJ2-5, with TRBD2 matching over 8 bases. This CDR3 has 16 amino acids. The germline V gene encodes CDR1 SGHAT and CDR2 FQNNGV. With V trimmed by 3 bases and J by 3 bases, 9 bases remained unmatched. As DNA, the CDR3 is TGTGCCAGCAGCTTGATCCTTCGGGGGGGCAAAGAGACCCAGTACTTC. This encodes CASSLILRGGKETQYF.

The table lists this clonotype with a few counts. In nucleotides, the CDR3 is TGCGCCAGCAGCCGGACTAGCGGGATGGTCACAGATACGCAGTATTTT. Protein: CASSRTSGMVTDTQYF. The chain joins TRBV5-1 to TRBJ2-3, with 12 bases that match TRBD2. The CDR3 spans 16 residues. Losses at the gene ends were 4 bases for V and 2 bases for J; bases not matched to a gene: 5. Germline values: CDR1 SGHRS, CDR2 YFSETQ.

This clonotype was found a few times. This rearrangement joins TRBV7-9 to TRBJ2-1; 10 bases line up with TRBD1. Germline CDR1 SEHNR, CDR2 FQNEAQ (reference sequence). V dropped 5 bases and J dropped 1; count of bases not matched to a gene: 8. The CDR3 is 17 residues long. DNA of the CDR3: TGTGCCAGCAGCCGACAGGGGGCTATGCTATCCTACAATGAGCAGTTCTTC. The encoded protein is CASSRQGAMLSYNEQFF.

The genes are TRBV11-2 and TRBJ2-7; TRBD1 agrees at 10 bases. This CDR3 has 16 amino acids. The junction had 9 bases not matched to a gene; V was cut back by 1 base and J by 6 bases. Germline CDR1 SGHAT, CDR2 FQNNGV. CDR3 amino acids: CASSLVVGTGAGEQYF. In DNA, the CDR3 is TGTGCCAGCAGCTTAGTGGTAGGGACAGGGGCGGGCGAGCAGTACTTC. Full variable domain (outside the CDR3, taken from reference TRBV11-2 and TRBJ2-7): EAGVAQSPRYKIIEKRQSVAFWCNPISGHATLYWYQQILGQGPKLLIQFQNNGVVDDSQLPKDRFSAERLKGVDSTLKIQPAKLEDSAVYLCASSLVVGTGAGEQYFGPGTRLTVT.

Ten or more counts support this clonotype. The chain links TRBV20-1 to TRBJ1-2; 11 positions agree with TRBD1. Per germline, CDR1 DFQATT and CDR2 SNEGSKA (reference sequence). After removal of 0 bases from V and 3 bases from J, the junction contained 3 bases not matched to a gene. This CDR3 comprises 15 residues. CDR3: CSARDWTGGDYGYTF. DNA for the CDR3: TGCAGTGCTAGAGATTGGACAGGGGGCGACTATGGCTACACCTTC.

This clonotype turned up a few times. The gene calls are TRBV7-3 and TRBJ2-1; the D is unclear. The length of the CDR3 is 13 residues. Trimming cost V 2 bases and J 6 bases, with 8 bases left between them. Germline V CDR1 and CDR2: SGHTA, FQGTGA. CDR3 sequence reads: CASSLFGLNEQFF. Here the CDR3 DNA reads TGTGCCAGCAGCTTATTCGGGCTCAATGAGCAGTTCTTC. Supplemented by reference TRBV7-3 and TRBJ2-1, the full variable domain reads GAGVSQTPSNKVTEKGKYVELRCDPISGHTALYWYRQSLGQGPEFLIYFQGTGAADDSGLPNDRFFAVRPEGSVSTLKIQRTERGDSAVYLCASSLFGLNEQFFGPGTRLTVL.

This chain uses TRBV19 with TRBJ1-2; D is perhaps TRBD1 (6 bases). Germline CDR1 LNHDA, CDR2 SQIVND (reference sequence). The CDR3 is 17 residues long. V was cut by 6 bases and J by 2 bases, with 22 bases left in between. DNA for the CDR3: TGTGCCAGTAGCACTGATATAGAACAGGGATTAAACTATGGCTACACCTTC. It codes for CASSTDIEQGLNYGYTF.

The chain has TRBV5-1 and TRBJ1-4; D is undetermined. The germline V gene encodes CDR1 SGHRS and CDR2 YFSETQ. V lost 4 bases, J lost 4 bases, and 14 bases lay in between. The CDR3 is made up of 15 amino acids. In nucleotides, the CDR3 is TGCGCCAGCAGCCCTACCATGGGGTTTAATGAAAAACTGTTTTTT. Protein product: CASSPTMGFNEKLFF. Using reference TRBV5-1 and TRBJ1-4 for the parts outside the CDR3, the full variable domain is KAGVTQTPRYLIKTRGQQVTLSCSPISGHRSVSWYQQTPGQGLQFLFEYFSETQRNKGNFPGRFSGRQFSNSRSEMNVSTLELGDSALYLCASSPTMGFNEKLFFGSGTQLSVL.

This clonotype was detected only a few times. The chain carries TRBV4-3 and TRBJ2-5; TRBD2 matches 15 bases. The CDR3 length is 20 residues. Germline lookup yields CDR1 LGHNA and CDR2 YSLEER. V shed 0 bases and J 5 bases; nucleotides not matched to a gene: 13. CDR3 DNA sequence: TGCGCCAGCAGCCAAGATACCCGTAGGACTAGCGGGGGGGCGAGGGAGACCCAGTACTTC. Amino acids: CASSQDTRRTSGGARETQYF.

This sequence joins TRBV19 and TRBJ1-2; weak D call: TRBD1 (5 bases). Looked up from germline, CDR1 is LNHDA and CDR2 is SQIVND (reference sequence). V lost 3 bases and J 5 bases, leaving 7 bases between the germline ends. The CDR3 covers 12 residues. The CDR3 reads CASSMQGYGYTF. CDR3 nucleotides: TGTGCCAGTAGTATGCAGGGATATGGCTACACCTTC.

V usage is TRBV5-1 and J usage is TRBJ2-2; D call uncertain. The germline CDR1 and CDR2 sequences are SGHRS and YFSETQ. V gave up 0 bases and J gave up 0 bases, with 9 bases separating them. CDR3 size: 16 residues. The CDR3 region has the DNA TGCGCCAGCAGCTTGGTAGCAGGAACGAACACCGGGGAGCTGTTTTTT. This translates into CASSLVAGTNTGELFF.

V gene TRBV24-1 combines with J gene TRBJ1-2, with 10 bases matching TRBD1. Germline values: CDR1 KGHDR, CDR2 SFDVKD. This CDR3 contains 13 residues. The V and J ends lost 5 bases and 8 bases, in that order; junction bases with no gene match: 4. CDR3 residues: CATSAGQGGGYTF. In nucleotides, the CDR3 is TGTGCCACCAGTGCCGGACAGGGGGGAGGCTACACCTTC.

This clonotype showed up just a few times. The rearrangement links TRBV9 to TRBJ1-4; 8 bases map to TRBD1. Germline V gene lookup returns CDR1 SGDLS and CDR2 YYNGEE. V trimming: 0 bases; J trimming: 7 bases; junction bases outside the gene matches: 2. CDR3 length: 14 residues. CDR3 region: CASSVGDRGEKLFF. In DNA, the CDR3 is TGTGCCAGCAGCGTAGGAGACAGGGGTGAAAAACTGTTTTTT.